A single sample gave rise to the 9 T cell receptor beta chains below, sequenced in a study of early T cells in non-severe SARS-CoV-2 infection listed by TCRdb under 2021. Library creation used 5' RACE. Instrument used: NextSeq 500. The public reads were quality trimmed at Q25 with fastp and then assembled into clones with MiXCR by TCRdb, keeping productive beta chains. Rows merge per CDR3 protein into single entries with the most common DNA and genes. A total of under 85,000 distinct CDR3 sequences appear in this sample, 5% of them only once. The ten largest make up about 7% of the sample. The sequencing here drew on whole blood, taken at baseline. Receptor source: an adult who was a healthcare worker with PCR-confirmed SARS-CoV-2 infection or an uninfected control (not recorded which).

This clonotype was seen repeatedly, ten times or more. The chain employs TRBV3-1 and TRBJ1-2; D unclear. The germline V gene encodes CDR1 LGHDT and CDR2 YNNKEL (reference sequence). Trimming left V 4 bases short and J 4 bases short, with 10 bases between. This CDR3 has 13 residues. This CDR3 is CASSPHELYGYTF. Written as DNA, the CDR3 is TGTGCCAGCAGCCCACATGAGCTCTATGGCTACACCTTC. Drawing the rest from reference TRBV3-1 and TRBJ1-2, the complete variable domain is DTAVSQTPKYLVTQMGNDKSIKCEQNLGHDTMYWYKQDSKKFLKIMFSYNNKELIINETVPNRFSPKSPDKAHLNLHINSLELGDSAVYFCASSPHELYGYTFGSGTRLTVV.

The genes are TRBV7-9 and TRBJ1-1; D possibly corresponds to TRBD1 (5 bases). Germline V gene data show CDR1 as SEHNR and CDR2 as FQNEAQ (reference sequence). CDR3 length: 12 amino acids. V lost 1 base to trimming and J lost 8 bases, with 8 bases between them. CDR3 sequence reads: CASSLGGDEAFF. The CDR3 nucleotides are TGTGCCAGCAGCTTAGGGGGGGACGAAGCTTTCTTT.

This clonotype has at least ten counts. The chain uses TRBV12-3 or TRBV12-4 and TRBJ2-5; 15 bases align to TRBD2. The CDR3 is 16 residues long. The V and J ends lost 5 bases and 6 bases, in that order; junction bases with no gene match: 7. The CDR3 spells CASSPGTSGRRKTQYF. The CDR3 nucleotides are TGTGCCAGCAGTCCGGGGACTAGCGGGAGGAGGAAGACCCAGTACTTC.

This clonotype was observed at least ten times. The chain employs TRBV19 and TRBJ1-5; TRBD1 agrees at 7 bases. The CDR3 extends over 15 amino acids. The V and J ends lost 3 bases and 3 bases, in that order; junction bases with no gene match: 5. Germline V gene sequence: CDR1 LNHDA, CDR2 SQIVND (reference sequence). The CDR3 spells CASSIQGQYNQPQHF. Written as DNA, the CDR3 is TGTGCCAGTAGTATCCAGGGACAGTACAATCAGCCCCAGCATTTT.

This clonotype has only a few counts. The chain couples TRBV3-1 to TRBJ2-1; tentative D call: TRBD1 (6 bases). V lost 1 base, J lost 8 bases, and 15 bases lay in between. CDR1 is LGHDT and CDR2 is YNNKEL in the germline V gene (reference sequence). The CDR3 runs 15 residues. The CDR3 spells CASSQAGDAGYEQFF. CDR3 nucleotide sequence: TGTGCCAGCAGCCAAGCAGGGGATGCGGGTTATGAGCAGTTCTTC.

This clonotype showed up many times. J is TRBJ2-5 and V is TRBV20-1, with 11 bases fitting TRBD2. V was pared by 1 base and J by 4 bases, with 5 bases of the junction left unmatched. The CDR3 is made up of 15 amino acids. Per the germline V gene, CDR1 is DFQATT and CDR2 is SNEGSKA (reference sequence). As DNA, the CDR3 is TGCAGTGCTAGAGTAGCGGGAGGGCCCCGAGAGACCCAGTACTTC. Protein sequence: CSARVAGGPRETQYF.

This clonotype was counted many times. The chain links TRBV20-1 to TRBJ2-3, with a weak D call TRBD2 (5 bases). The germline V and J ends were trimmed by 0 bases and 0 bases, with 19 bases remaining between them. Germline lookup yields CDR1 DFQATT and CDR2 SNEGSKA (reference sequence). There are 18 residues in the CDR3. The CDR3 loop is CSARDGLRVRTSTDTQYF. The CDR3 nucleotides are TGCAGTGCTAGAGATGGCCTGCGGGTCCGGACTAGCACAGATACGCAGTATTTT.

This clonotype is labeled as large (0.1 to 1%). This rearrangement joins TRBV27 to TRBJ2-1, with 9 bases lining up with TRBD2. CDR1 is MNHEY, CDR2 SMNVEV, per germline (reference sequence). The CDR3 spans 16 residues. Trimming cost V 6 bases and J 0 bases; bases outside gene matches: 6. The CDR3 DNA sequence: TGTGCCAGCAGAATTGGACTAGCGAGCTCCTACAATGAGCAGTTCTTC. Amino acid sequence: CASRIGLASSYNEQFF.

This clonotype was detected many times. V usage is TRBV28 and J usage is TRBJ2-2, with TRBD2 matching over 11 bases. Germline V gene sequence: CDR1 MDHEN, CDR2 SYDVKM. The junction had 15 bases not matched to a gene; V was cut back by 11 bases and J by 4 bases. The CDR3 totals 17 residues. CDR3 in amino acids: CAAQEVAGGPGTGELFF. Written as DNA, the CDR3 is TGTGCCGCCCAAGAGGTAGCGGGAGGGCCGGGCACCGGGGAGCTGTTTTTT. Full variable domain (remainder filled in from reference TRBV28 and TRBJ2-2): DVKVTQSSRYLVKRTGEKVFLECVQDMDHENMFWYRQDPGLGLRLIYFSYDVKMKEKGDIPEGYSVSREKKERFSLILESASTNQTSMYLCAAQEVAGGPGTGELFFGEGSRLTVL.